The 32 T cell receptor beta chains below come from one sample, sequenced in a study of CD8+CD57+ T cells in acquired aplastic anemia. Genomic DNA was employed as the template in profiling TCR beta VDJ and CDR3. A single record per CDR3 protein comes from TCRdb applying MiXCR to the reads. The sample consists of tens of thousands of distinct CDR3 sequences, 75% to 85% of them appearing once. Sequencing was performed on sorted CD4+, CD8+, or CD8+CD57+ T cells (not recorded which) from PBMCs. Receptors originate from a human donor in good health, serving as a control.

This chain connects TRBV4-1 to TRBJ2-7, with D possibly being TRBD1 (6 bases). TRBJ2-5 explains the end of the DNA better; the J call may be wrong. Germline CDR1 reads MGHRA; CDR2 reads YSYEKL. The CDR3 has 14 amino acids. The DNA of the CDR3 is TGCGCCAGCAGCCTTTACCGGACAGAAGAGACCCAGTACTTC. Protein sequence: CASSLYRTEETQYF.

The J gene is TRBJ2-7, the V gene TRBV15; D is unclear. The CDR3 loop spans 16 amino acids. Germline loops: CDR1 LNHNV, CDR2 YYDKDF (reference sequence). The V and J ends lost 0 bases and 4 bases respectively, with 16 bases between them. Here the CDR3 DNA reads TGTGCCACCAGCAGAGAGGGCCCTGGCAGCATTTACGAGCAGTACTTC. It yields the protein CATSREGPGSIYEQYF.

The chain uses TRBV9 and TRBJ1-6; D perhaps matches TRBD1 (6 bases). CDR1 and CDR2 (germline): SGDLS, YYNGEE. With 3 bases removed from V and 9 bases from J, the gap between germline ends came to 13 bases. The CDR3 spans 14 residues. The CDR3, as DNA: TGTGCCAGCAGCGGAAGGTGGGGGGCTTCACCCCTCCACTTT. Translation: CASSGRWGASPLHF.

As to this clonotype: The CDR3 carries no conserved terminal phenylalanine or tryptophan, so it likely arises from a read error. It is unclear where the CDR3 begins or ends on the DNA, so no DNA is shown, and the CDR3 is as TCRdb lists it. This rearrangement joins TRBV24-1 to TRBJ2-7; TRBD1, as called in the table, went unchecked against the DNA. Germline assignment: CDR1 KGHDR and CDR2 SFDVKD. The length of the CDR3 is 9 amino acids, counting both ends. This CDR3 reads CATSDGVTG.

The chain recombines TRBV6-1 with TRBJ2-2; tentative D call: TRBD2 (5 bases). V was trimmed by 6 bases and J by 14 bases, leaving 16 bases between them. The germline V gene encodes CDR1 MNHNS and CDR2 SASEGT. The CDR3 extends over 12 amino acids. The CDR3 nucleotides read TGTGCCAGCAGCACCCGCACGACTAACCTGTTTTTT. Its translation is CASSTRTTNLFF.

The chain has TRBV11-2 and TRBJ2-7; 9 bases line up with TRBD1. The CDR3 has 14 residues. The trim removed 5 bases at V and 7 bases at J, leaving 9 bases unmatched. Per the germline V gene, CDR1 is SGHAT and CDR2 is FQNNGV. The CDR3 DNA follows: TGTGCCAGCAGCACTCGGACAGGGGCCGGGGAGCAGTACGTC. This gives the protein CASSTRTGAGEQYV.

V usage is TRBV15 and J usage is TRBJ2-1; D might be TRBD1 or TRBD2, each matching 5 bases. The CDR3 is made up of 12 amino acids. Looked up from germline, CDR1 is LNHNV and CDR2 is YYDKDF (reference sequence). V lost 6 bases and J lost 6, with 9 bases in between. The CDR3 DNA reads TGTGCCACCAGGGGGACCGTCAATGAGCAGTTCTTC. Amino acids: CATRGTVNEQFF. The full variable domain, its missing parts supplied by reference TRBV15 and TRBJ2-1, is DAMVIQNPRYQVTQFGKPVTLSCSQTLNHNVMYWYQQKSSQAPKLLFHYYDKDFNNEADTPDNFQSRRPNTSFCFLDIRSPGLGDTAMYLCATRGTVNEQFFGPGTRLTVL.

The DNA for the CDR3 is TGCGCCAGCAGGCTCACTACTTACTCCTACAATGAGCAGTTCTTC. Translated: CASRLTTYSYNEQFF. The rearrangement links TRBV5-1 to TRBJ2-1; D call uncertain. Trimming cost V 5 bases and J 0 bases, with 12 bases left between them. Looked up from germline, CDR1 is SGHRS and CDR2 is YFSETQ. CDR3 size: 15 residues.

CDR3 protein: CASSVSRDRVYEQYF. As DNA, the CDR3 is TGTGCCAGCAGCGTAAGTCGGGACAGGGTCTACGAGCAGTACTTC. The V call is TRBV9, the J call TRBJ2-7; TRBD1 matches at 9 bases. V trimming: 1 base; J trimming: 3 bases; junction bases outside the gene matches: 5. This CDR3 comprises 15 residues. Germline CDR1 is SGDLS and CDR2 is YYNGEE. The whole variable domain, remainder taken from reference TRBV9 and TRBJ2-7, is DSGVTQTPKHLITATGQRVTLRCSPRSGDLSVYWYQQSLDQGLQFLIQYYNGEERAKGNILERFSAQQFPDLHSELNLSSLELGDSALYFCASSVSRDRVYEQYFGPGTRLTVT.

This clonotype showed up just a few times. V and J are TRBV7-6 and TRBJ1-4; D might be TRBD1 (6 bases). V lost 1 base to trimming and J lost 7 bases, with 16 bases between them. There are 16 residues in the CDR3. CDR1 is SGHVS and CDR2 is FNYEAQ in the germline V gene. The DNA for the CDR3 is TGTGCCAGCAGCTTAGGGGGTGGGGGCTTCGGTGAAAAACTGTTTTTT. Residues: CASSLGGGGFGEKLFF.

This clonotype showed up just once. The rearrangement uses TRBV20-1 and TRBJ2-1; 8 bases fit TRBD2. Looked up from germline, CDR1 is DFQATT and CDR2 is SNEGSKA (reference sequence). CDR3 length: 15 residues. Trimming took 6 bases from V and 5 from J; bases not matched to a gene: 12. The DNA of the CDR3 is TGCAGTGCAAACCTAGCGGGCCTCTATCACAATGAGCAGTTCTTC. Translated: CSANLAGLYHNEQFF.

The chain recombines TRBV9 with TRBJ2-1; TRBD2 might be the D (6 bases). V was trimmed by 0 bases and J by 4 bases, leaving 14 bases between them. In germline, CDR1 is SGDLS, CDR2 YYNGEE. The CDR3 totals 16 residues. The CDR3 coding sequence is TGTGCCAGCAGCGTAGAGGTGGGCGGGGCTTACAATGAGCAGTTCTTC. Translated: CASSVEVGGAYNEQFF.

CDR3 coding DNA: TGTGCCACCAGTGACGAGACCTACGAGCAGTACTTC. Its protein is CATSDETYEQYF. The chain joins TRBV24-1 to TRBJ2-7; D unresolved. Deletions cut 4 bases from V and 2 bases from J, with 5 bases between. The CDR3 has 12 amino acids. The germline CDR1 and CDR2 sequences are KGHDR and SFDVKD.

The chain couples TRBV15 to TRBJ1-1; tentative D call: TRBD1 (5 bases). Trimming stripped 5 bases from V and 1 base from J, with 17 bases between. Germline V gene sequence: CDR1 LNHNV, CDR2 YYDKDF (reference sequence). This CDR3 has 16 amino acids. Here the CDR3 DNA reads TGTGCCACCAGCGGTGGTACCGGGACGGAGAACACTGAAGCTTTCTTT. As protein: CATSGGTGTENTEAFF.

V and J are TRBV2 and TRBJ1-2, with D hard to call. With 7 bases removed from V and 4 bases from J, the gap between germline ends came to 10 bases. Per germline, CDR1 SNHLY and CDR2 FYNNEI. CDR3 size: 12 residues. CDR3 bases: TGTGCCAGCAACTACGGTGGCTATGGCTACACCTTC. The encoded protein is CASNYGGYGYTF.

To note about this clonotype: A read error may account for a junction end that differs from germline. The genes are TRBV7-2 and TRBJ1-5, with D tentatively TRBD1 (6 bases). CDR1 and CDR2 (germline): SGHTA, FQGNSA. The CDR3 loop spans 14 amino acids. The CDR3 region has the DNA TGCGCCAGCAGCCCACAGGGTAGCAATCAGCCCCAGCATTTT. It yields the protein CASSPQGSNQPQHF.

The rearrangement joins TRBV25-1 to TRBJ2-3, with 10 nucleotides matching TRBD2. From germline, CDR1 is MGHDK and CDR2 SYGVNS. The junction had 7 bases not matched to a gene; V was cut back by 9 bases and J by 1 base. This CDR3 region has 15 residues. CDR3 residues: CASSRLAGGTDTQYF. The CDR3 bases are TGTGCCAGTAGTAGACTAGCGGGTGGCACAGATACGCAGTATTTT.

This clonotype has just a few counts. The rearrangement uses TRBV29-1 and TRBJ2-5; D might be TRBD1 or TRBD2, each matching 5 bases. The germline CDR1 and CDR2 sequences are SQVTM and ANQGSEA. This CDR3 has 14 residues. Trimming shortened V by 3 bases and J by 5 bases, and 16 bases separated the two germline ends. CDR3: CSVDWQGSGETQYF. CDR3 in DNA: TGCAGCGTTGATTGGCAGGGCTCGGGGGAGACCCAGTACTTC.

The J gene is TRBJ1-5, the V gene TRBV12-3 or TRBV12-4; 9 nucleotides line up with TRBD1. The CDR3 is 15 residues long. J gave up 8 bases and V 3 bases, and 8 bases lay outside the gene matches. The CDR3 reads CASSFDRGSRKPQHF. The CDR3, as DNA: TGTGCCAGCAGTTTCGACAGGGGGTCCCGCAAGCCCCAGCATTTT.

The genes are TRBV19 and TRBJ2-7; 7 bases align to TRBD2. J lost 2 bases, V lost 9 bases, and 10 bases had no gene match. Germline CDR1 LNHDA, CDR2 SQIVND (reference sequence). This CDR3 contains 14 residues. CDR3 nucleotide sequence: TGTGCCAGCAAACTAGCGTTTGGGGCCTACGAGCAGTACTTC. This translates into CASKLAFGAYEQYF.

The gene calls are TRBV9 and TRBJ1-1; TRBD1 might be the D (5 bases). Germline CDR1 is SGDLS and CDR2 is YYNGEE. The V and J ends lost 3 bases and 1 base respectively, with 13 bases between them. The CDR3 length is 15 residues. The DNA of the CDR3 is TGTGCCAGCAGCGAGTGGGGGGGTACGAACACTGAAGCTTTCTTT. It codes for CASSEWGGTNTEAFF.

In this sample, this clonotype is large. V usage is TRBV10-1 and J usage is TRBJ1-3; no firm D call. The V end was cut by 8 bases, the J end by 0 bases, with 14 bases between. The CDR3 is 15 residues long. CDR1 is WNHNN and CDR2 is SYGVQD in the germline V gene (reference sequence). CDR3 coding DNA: TGCGCCAGCCGTATTCCAAGCCGCTCTGGAAACACCATATATTTT. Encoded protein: CASRIPSRSGNTIYF.

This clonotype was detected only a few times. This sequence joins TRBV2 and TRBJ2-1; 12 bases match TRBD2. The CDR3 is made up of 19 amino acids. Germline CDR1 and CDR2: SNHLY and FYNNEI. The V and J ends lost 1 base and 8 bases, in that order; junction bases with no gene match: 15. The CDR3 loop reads CASSEGLAGVWGVRHEQFF. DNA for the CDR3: TGTGCCAGCAGTGAAGGACTAGCGGGAGTGTGGGGGGTTAGGCATGAGCAGTTCTTC.

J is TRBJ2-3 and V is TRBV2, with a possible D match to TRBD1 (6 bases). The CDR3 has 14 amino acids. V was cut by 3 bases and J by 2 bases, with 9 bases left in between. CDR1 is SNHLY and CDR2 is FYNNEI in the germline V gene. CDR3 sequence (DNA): TGTGCCAGCAGTGAGGACAGCTCCACAGATACGCAGTATTTT. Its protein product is CASSEDSSTDTQYF.

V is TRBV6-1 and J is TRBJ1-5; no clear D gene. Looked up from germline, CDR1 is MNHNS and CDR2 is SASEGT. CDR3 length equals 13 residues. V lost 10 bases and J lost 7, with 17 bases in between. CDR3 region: CAIRAGMNQPQHF. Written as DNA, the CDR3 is TGTGCCATCCGCGCGGGGATGAACCAGCCCCAGCATTTT.

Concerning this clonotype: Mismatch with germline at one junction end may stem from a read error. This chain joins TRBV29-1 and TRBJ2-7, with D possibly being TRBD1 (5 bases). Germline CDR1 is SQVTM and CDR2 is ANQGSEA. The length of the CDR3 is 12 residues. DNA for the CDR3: TGCAGCTTCAGGGCAGGGCCTTACGAGCAATACTTC. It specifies CSFRAGPYEQYF.

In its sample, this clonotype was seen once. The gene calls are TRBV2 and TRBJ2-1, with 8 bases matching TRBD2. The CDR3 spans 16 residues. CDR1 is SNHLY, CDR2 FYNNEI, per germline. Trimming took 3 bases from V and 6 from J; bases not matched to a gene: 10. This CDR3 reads CASSDPGSGISNEQFF. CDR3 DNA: TGTGCCAGCAGTGACCCCGGTAGCGGGATATCCAATGAGCAGTTCTTC.

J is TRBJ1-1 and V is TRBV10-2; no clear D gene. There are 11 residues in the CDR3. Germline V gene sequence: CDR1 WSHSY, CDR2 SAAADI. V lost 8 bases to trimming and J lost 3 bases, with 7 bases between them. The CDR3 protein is CASRQDTEAFF. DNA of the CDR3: TGCGCCAGCCGACAAGACACTGAAGCTTTCTTT.

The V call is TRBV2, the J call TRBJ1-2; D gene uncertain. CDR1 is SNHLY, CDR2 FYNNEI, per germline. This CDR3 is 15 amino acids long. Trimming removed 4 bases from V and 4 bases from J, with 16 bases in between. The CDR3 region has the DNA TGTGCCAGCAGTGGCCCACGGGAGGGCCCCTATGGCTACACCTTC. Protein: CASSGPREGPYGYTF. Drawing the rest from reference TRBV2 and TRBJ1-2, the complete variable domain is EPEVTQTPSHQVTQMGQEVILRCVPISNHLYFYWYRQILGQKVEFLVSFYNNEISEKSEIFDDQFSVERPDGSNFTLKIRSTKLEDSAMYFCASSGPREGPYGYTFGSGTRLTVV.

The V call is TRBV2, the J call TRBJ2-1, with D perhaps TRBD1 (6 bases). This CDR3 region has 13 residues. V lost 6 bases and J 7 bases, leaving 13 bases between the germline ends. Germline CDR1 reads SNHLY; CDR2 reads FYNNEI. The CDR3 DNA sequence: TGTGCCAGCAGAAGCAGGGGTTCGAATGAGCAGTTCTTC. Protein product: CASRSRGSNEQFF.

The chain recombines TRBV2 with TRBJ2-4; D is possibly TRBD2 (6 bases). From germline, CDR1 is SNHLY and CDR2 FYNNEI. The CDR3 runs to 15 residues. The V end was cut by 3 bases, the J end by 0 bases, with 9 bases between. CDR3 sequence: CASSEEGRAKNIQYF. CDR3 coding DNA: TGTGCCAGCAGTGAGGAGGGGAGAGCCAAAAACATTCAGTACTTC. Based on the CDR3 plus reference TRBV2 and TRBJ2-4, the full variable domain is EPEVTQTPSHQVTQMGQEVILRCVPISNHLYFYWYRQILGQKVEFLVSFYNNEISEKSEIFDDQFSVERPDGSNFTLKIRSTKLEDSAMYFCASSEEGRAKNIQYFGAGTRLSVL.

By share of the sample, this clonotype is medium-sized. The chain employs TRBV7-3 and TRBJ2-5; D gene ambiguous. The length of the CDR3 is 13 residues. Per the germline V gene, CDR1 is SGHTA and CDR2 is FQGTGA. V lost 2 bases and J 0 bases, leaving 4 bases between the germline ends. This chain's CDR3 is CASSLFDQETQYF. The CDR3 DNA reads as TGTGCCAGCAGCTTATTTGACCAAGAGACCCAGTACTTC. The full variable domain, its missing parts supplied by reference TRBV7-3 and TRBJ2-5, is GAGVSQTPSNKVTEKGKYVELRCDPISGHTALYWYRQSLGQGPEFLIYFQGTGAADDSGLPNDRFFAVRPEGSVSTLKIQRTERGDSAVYLCASSLFDQETQYFGPGTRLLVL.